These T cell receptor beta chains were read from a single sample in a study of cytomegalovirus exposure and HLA in healthy donors. Only in-frame clones appear in the TCRdb table, and some are missing; sequencing was by immunoSEQ multiplex PCR. This table has fewer than 120,000 clones, about four fifths appearing once. Source material: PBMCs. The receptors were gathered from a woman in her fifties or sixties in good health and CMV-seropositive. Each CDR3 is given with its conserved first and last residue. Clone size, where shown, is once, few, many, or a class for clones that have expanded.

CDR3aa: CASSYRAGRADTQYF; v_gene: TRBV5-1; len: 15; abundance: .; j_gene: TRBJ2-3
CDR3aa: CASSPHSGSQPYEQYF; v_gene: TRBV7-9; len: 16; abundance: once; j_gene: TRBJ2-7
CDR3aa: CASSPGDGQPQHF; v_gene: TRBV10-2; len: 13; abundance: .; j_gene: TRBJ1-5
CDR3aa: CSVFGGSDTQYF; v_gene: TRBV29-1; len: 12; abundance: .; j_gene: TRBJ2-3
CDR3aa: CASSFGFQDTAFF; v_gene: TRBV11-1; len: 13; abundance: .; j_gene: TRBJ1-1
CDR3aa: CASSPPGQVFYGYTF; v_gene: TRBV18; len: 15; abundance: .; j_gene: TRBJ1-2
CDR3aa: CASSLQAGYNEQFF; v_gene: TRBV5-1; len: 14; abundance: .; j_gene: TRBJ2-1
CDR3aa: CASSQVTGGAEAFF; v_gene: TRBV4-1; len: 14; abundance: .; j_gene: TRBJ1-1
CDR3aa: CASRARSTSSTDTQYF; v_gene: TRBV19; len: 16; abundance: .; j_gene: TRBJ2-3
CDR3aa: CASSTDRGRFSPLHF; v_gene: TRBV7-9; len: 15; abundance: once; j_gene: TRBJ1-6
CDR3aa: CASSWTGYGYTF; v_gene: TRBV28; len: 12; abundance: .; j_gene: TRBJ1-2
CDR3aa: CASSPGGREYFYEQYF; v_gene: TRBV7-2; len: 16; abundance: few; j_gene: TRBJ2-7
CDR3aa: CASSHTRGSTDTQYF; v_gene: TRBV7-6; len: 15; abundance: once; j_gene: TRBJ2-3
CDR3aa: CASSDYRVGANVLTF; v_gene: TRBV2; len: 15; abundance: .; j_gene: TRBJ2-6
CDR3aa: CASSLYQGWSEGYTF; v_gene: TRBV7-6; len: 15; abundance: .; j_gene: TRBJ1-2
CDR3aa: CASSGGTGGTEAFF; v_gene: TRBV5-1; len: 14; abundance: .; j_gene: TRBJ1-1
CDR3aa: CASSPPVAAYNEQFF; v_gene: TRBV18; len: 15; abundance: .; j_gene: TRBJ2-1
CDR3aa: CSVRGPTDTQYF; v_gene: TRBV29-1; len: 12; abundance: once; j_gene: TRBJ2-3
CDR3aa: CASLGTTDTQYF; v_gene: TRBV6-5; len: 12; abundance: .; j_gene: TRBJ2-3
CDR3aa: CASSDTGRRNTIYF; v_gene: TRBV7-9; len: 14; abundance: few; j_gene: TRBJ1-3
CDR3aa: CASSTRQSAYEQYF; v_gene: TRBV6-6; len: 14; abundance: .; j_gene: TRBJ2-7
CDR3aa: CASSVVGTFNEQFF; v_gene: TRBV9; len: 14; abundance: .; j_gene: TRBJ2-1
CDR3aa: CASSYRGYQPQHF; v_gene: TRBV28; len: 13; abundance: few; j_gene: TRBJ1-5
CDR3aa: CASRGRSGGTEAFF; v_gene: TRBV2; len: 14; abundance: .; j_gene: TRBJ1-1
CDR3aa: CATNWGGFTEAFF; v_gene: TRBV10-3; len: 13; abundance: .; j_gene: TRBJ1-1
CDR3aa: CASSRQGQATDTQYF; v_gene: TRBV5-1; len: 15; abundance: once; j_gene: TRBJ2-3
CDR3aa: CAISESTTTSGTGELFF; v_gene: TRBV10-3; len: 17; abundance: .; j_gene: TRBJ2-2
CDR3aa: CASQEGTSGNNEQFF; v_gene: TRBV5-1; len: 15; abundance: .; j_gene: TRBJ2-1
CDR3aa: CASSVVGSYNEQFF; v_gene: TRBV9; len: 14; abundance: once; j_gene: TRBJ2-1
CDR3aa: CASSAGTKGTGELFF; v_gene: TRBV2; len: 15; abundance: .; j_gene: TRBJ2-2
CDR3aa: CASSLESVGPDTQYF; v_gene: TRBV5-4; len: 15; abundance: few; j_gene: TRBJ2-3
CDR3aa: CASRQGSGNTIYF; v_gene: TRBV28; len: 13; abundance: few; j_gene: TRBJ1-3
CDR3aa: CSVASTSGIGAYEQYF; v_gene: TRBV29-1; len: 16; abundance: .; j_gene: TRBJ2-7
CDR3aa: CASSLASGRLVNEQFF; v_gene: TRBV5-1; len: 16; abundance: .; j_gene: TRBJ2-1
CDR3aa: CASSYGTANTQYF; v_gene: TRBV28; len: 13; abundance: .; j_gene: TRBJ2-3
CDR3aa: CASSSDRGRGGPQHF; v_gene: TRBV19; len: 15; abundance: .; j_gene: TRBJ1-5
CDR3aa: CASSPPGVGQPQHF; v_gene: TRBV18; len: 14; abundance: .; j_gene: TRBJ1-5
CDR3aa: CASSFGTSRATQYF; v_gene: TRBV7-3; len: 14; abundance: .; j_gene: TRBJ2-5
CDR3aa: CASSPPTSALRDNEQFF; v_gene: TRBV19; len: 17; abundance: .; j_gene: TRBJ2-1
CDR3aa: CASSPRQGADNSPLHF; v_gene: TRBV18; len: 16; abundance: .; j_gene: TRBJ1-6
CDR3aa: CASRGLFRNTQYF; v_gene: TRBV2; len: 13; abundance: .; j_gene: TRBJ2-3
CDR3aa: CASSSPLAGVGNEQFF; v_gene: TRBV5-4; len: 16; abundance: .; j_gene: TRBJ2-1
CDR3aa: CASSKDRVGLGVHYEQYF; v_gene: TRBV6-4; len: 18; abundance: .; j_gene: TRBJ2-7
CDR3aa: CASSYSGGTAQPQHF; v_gene: TRBV6-5; len: 15; abundance: .; j_gene: TRBJ1-5
CDR3aa: CASSLFQGLETQYF; v_gene: TRBV11-2; len: 14; abundance: .; j_gene: TRBJ2-5
CDR3aa: CASSFTSGKNIQYF; v_gene: TRBV5-1; len: 14; abundance: .; j_gene: TRBJ2-4
CDR3aa: CASSPLGIGGANTEAFF; v_gene: TRBV18; len: 17; abundance: .; j_gene: TRBJ1-1
CDR3aa: CASPPIVGTGAFF; v_gene: TRBV6-1; len: 13; abundance: few; j_gene: TRBJ1-1
CDR3aa: CASSARVQPQHF; v_gene: TRBV19; len: 12; abundance: .; j_gene: TRBJ1-5
CDR3aa: CASSLSGYGVLGPEAFF; v_gene: TRBV19; len: 17; abundance: .; j_gene: TRBJ1-1
CDR3aa: CASSPRRRGLAPHWEQFF; v_gene: TRBV11-2; len: 18; abundance: .; j_gene: TRBJ2-1
CDR3aa: CSSSSRTGSNTEAFF; v_gene: TRBV7-9; len: 15; abundance: .; j_gene: TRBJ1-1